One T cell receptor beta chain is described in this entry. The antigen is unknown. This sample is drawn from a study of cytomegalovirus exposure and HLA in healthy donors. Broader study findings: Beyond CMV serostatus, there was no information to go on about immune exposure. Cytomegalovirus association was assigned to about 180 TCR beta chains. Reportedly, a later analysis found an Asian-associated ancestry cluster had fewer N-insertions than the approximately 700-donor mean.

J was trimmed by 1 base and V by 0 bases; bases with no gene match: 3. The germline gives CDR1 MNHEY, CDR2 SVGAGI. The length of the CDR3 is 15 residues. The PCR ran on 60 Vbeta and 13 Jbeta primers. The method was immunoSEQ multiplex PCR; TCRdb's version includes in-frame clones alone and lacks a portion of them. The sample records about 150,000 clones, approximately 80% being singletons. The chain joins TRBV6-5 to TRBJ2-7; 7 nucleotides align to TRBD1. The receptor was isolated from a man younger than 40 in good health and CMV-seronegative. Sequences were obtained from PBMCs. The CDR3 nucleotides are TGTGCCAGCAGTTACTCCTCACAGGGGTCCTACGAGCAGTACTTC. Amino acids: CASSYSSQGSYEQYF.